This T cell receptor (beta chain) was recorded in a study of blood T cell repertoires in COVID-19. Study information: COVID-19 samples, acute and convalescent, were from the United States, Italy and Spain. Sample material is recorded as cDNA or gDNA derived from T cells, B-cell-depleted T cells, or PBMCs.

During active infection, Seattle patients enrolled and were then monitored through disease. Original analysis: Amplifying reference gene primers gave estimates of nucleated cell counts. The protocol was immunoSEQ multiplex PCR, while the TCRdb copy is restricted to in-frame clones and leaves out a portion. That table gives V, J and clone size, and the DNA gave D and trimming. The table includes 200,000 or so clones, more than 85% detected once. V shed 2 bases and J shed 3 bases, with 8 bases lying between them. Per germline, CDR1 MDHEN and CDR2 SYDVKM. The length of the CDR3 is 13 residues. The sequenced sample was peripheral blood. The TCR sequence derives from a man aged 55 to 70 with COVID-19, enrolled during active disease. The rearrangement uses TRBV28 and TRBJ2-7; no clear D. As DNA, the CDR3 is TGTGCCAGCAGTTTAGAGACTCTCTACGAGCAGTACTTC. It specifies CASSLETLYEQYF.